The entry below gives a single T cell receptor (beta chain) sequence along with its context. This clonotype was observed a handful of times. What antigen it recognizes has not been identified. No base quality information exists; no much larger clone differs at one position. The data stem from a study of T cells in Graves' hyperthyroidism and ophthalmopathy (dated by TCRdb to the late 2010s). For the study in its entirety: Peripheral blood samples were taken at initial diagnosis, before any treatment was given. A discovery cohort of about a hundred patients, approximately 44 with Graves' ophthalmopathy and 57 with stable Graves' hyperthyroidism, was used to find distinguishing TCR V-J signatures. An independent validation cohort of around 19 hyperthyroidism patients and more than 15 patients who later progressed to ophthalmopathy tested prospective prediction of ophthalmopathy. For training and testing, the roughly 93 patients in the discovery cohort were randomly divided in a 7:3 ratio. Thyroid tissue and blood T-cell repertoires from more than five Graves' hyperthyroidism patients were also compared in the study. Once sampling was done, hyperthyroidism patients were given methimazole at a starting dose of 30 mg daily, whereas ophthalmopathy patients were given high-dose intravenous methylprednisolone. The paper reports TCR Vbeta CDR3 sequencing of 140 or so peripheral blood samples: 40 to 45 ophthalmopathy, around 80 hyperthyroidism and approximately 17 progressor patients. What the research found in general, with its limitations: In cross-validation, a model built on a 13 V-J signature told ophthalmopathy apart from stable hyperthyroidism with approximately 91% sensitivity and about 81% specificity, and in testing the same model reached 80%/75%. In validation, progression to ophthalmopathy was predicted by the model with more than 65% sensitivity and roughly 76% specificity, a median of roughly 6 months before onset. No statistical method was used to set the sample size in advance, and investigators knew the group allocation. Blood samples also contained most of the expanded thyroid clonotypes (frequency above 0.001), which suggests that blood repertoires may reflect thyroid immune responses.

The V and J ends are trimmed by 1 base and 6 bases, leaving 12 bases between them. Spanning cysteine to phenylalanine, the CDR3 consists of 15 amino acids. Solely the CDR3 DNA is kept, with 45 bases framed from the first base. The germline V gene (reference sequence) provides CDR1 SEHNR and CDR2 FQNEAQ. Stable Graves' hyperthyroidism was defined as no progression to ophthalmopathy during 18 months of follow-up. Hyperthyroidism patients were newly diagnosed, with disease duration under 2 months, and aged 18 to 65 years. Exclusion was applied to patients with uncontrolled infections, other autoimmune diseases, pregnancy or lactation. Diagnoses relied on clinical symptoms, serum thyroxine and TRAb, thyroid ultrasound and orbital computed tomography. PBMCs were separated from around 9.1 ml of fresh peripheral blood using Ficoll-Paque density gradient centrifugation. Total RNA was extracted with Trizol reagent, and quality was checked on an Agilent 2100 Bioanalyzer.

The TCR beta CDR3 regions were amplified from the RNA transcripts. For the first round of RT-PCR on the TCR CDR3, the HTBI primer set was used together with the Qiagen OneStep RT-PCR kit. Libraries were constructed in a second round of multiplex PCR, after which size selection and purification were carried out. The libraries were sequenced on an Illumina HiSeq2000 using paired-end 100 bp reads. The paper's data handling went like this. SOAPnuke was used to process the raw data, removing reads that contained adapters or uncalled bases, had a mean Phred below 15, or lacked an exact match to the constant primer or identifier. COPE v1.2.5 was used to merge high-quality paired reads, and clonotypes were defined as unique nucleotide sequences. MiTCR v1.1 was used to align the clonotypes against IMGT TRBV, TRBD and TRBJ reference segments. The analysis was restricted to V-J combinations with a frequency above 0.0001, which together covered approximately 99% of the repertoires. The TCS score was defined as the ratio of F50 (clonal expansion) to E x V (chaos), calculated using BLOSUM62-based TCRdist between CDR3 peptides within each V-J. Welch's t-statistics and random forest reduced fewer than 600 V-J features to roughly 13, which were used in a naive Bayes classifier (R e1071). The similarity between thyroid and blood repertoires was quantified using the Morisita-Horn index. The public reads were quality trimmed at Q25 with fastp and then assembled into clones with MiXCR by TCRdb, keeping productive beta chains. Records with the same CDR3 protein are collapsed into one entry carrying the most frequent genes and DNA. These V and J calls rely on TCRdb rather than the paper's analysis. In all, the sample holds roughly 700,000 distinct CDR3 sequences, and over 35% of those were seen once. The top ten clonotypes cover more than 25% of the sample.

This receptor was obtained from a woman aged 40 to 50 with Graves' hyperthyroidism. The sequence joins TRBV7-9 to TRBJ1-4, with the D gene too uncertain to name. Sequenced: blood. The DNA sequence is given as TGTGCCAGCAGCTTAGGCCCCTTTGGTCATGAAAAACTGTTTTTT. Translated, it reads CASSLGPFGHEKLFF.